This TCR beta chain is from a study of blood T cell repertoires in COVID-19. As processed by the authors: Reference gene primer amplification gave estimated nucleated cell counts. Sequencing used immunoSEQ multiplex PCR; TCRdb keeps in-frame clones, though not all of them. V and J calls and clone size follow that table, whereas D and trimming were derived from the DNA. The table includes 250,000 to 300,000 clones, 80% to 90% detected once. V lost 10 bases to trimming and J lost 3 bases; unmatched junction nucleotides: 4. The CDR3 totals 14 residues. Germline values: CDR1 LNHDA, CDR2 SQIVND (reference sequence). This clone was found once. Seattle's cohort entered during active infection and was followed longitudinally.

Input material: peripheral blood. V usage is TRBV19 and J usage is TRBJ2-3; the match to TRBD2 covers 13 bases. The sequence was obtained from a woman aged 45 to 65 with COVID-19, enrolled during active disease. The CDR3 spells CATKTSGRTDTQYF. The CDR3 DNA reads TGTGCCACCAAGACTAGCGGGAGGACAGATACGCAGTATTTT.